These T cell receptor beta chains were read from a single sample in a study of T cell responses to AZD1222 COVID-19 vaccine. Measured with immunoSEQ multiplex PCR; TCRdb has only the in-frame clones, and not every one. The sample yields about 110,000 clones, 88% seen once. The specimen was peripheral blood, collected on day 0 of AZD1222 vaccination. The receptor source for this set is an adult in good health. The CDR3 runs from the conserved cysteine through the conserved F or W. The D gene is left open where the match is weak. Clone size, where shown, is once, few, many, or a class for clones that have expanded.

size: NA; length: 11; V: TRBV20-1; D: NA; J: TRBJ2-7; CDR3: CSARRENEQYF; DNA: TGCAGTGCCAGAAGGGAAAACGAGCAGTACTTC
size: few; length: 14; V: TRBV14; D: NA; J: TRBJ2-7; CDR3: CASSPAGTNYEQYF; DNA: TGTGCCAGCAGCCCAGCCGGGACCAACTACGAGCAGTACTTC
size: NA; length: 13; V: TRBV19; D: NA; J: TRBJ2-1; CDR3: CASSRGPRYEQFF; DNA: TGTGCCAGTAGTAGGGGTCCCCGCTATGAGCAGTTCTTC
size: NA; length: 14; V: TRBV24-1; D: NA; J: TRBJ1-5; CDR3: CATSDRGGYQPQHF; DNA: TGTGCCACCAGTGATCGTGGCGGCTATCAGCCCCAGCATTTT
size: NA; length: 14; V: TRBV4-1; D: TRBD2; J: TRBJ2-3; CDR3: CASSPSGRVDTQYF; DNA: TGCGCCAGCAGTCCTAGCGGGAGGGTAGATACGCAGTATTTT
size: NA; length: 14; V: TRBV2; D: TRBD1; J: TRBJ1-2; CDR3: CASGDSGTGSGYTF; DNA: TGTGCCAGCGGGGACTCCGGGACAGGGTCTGGCTACACCTTC
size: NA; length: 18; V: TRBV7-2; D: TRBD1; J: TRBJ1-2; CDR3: CASSSLPRGQNLYYGYTF; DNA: TGTGCCAGCAGCTCCCTACCCAGGGGACAGAACCTTTATTATGGCTACACCTTC
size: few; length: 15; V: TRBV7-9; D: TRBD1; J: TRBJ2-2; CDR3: CASSDQGANTGELFF; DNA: TGTGCCAGCAGCGATCAGGGGGCGAACACCGGGGAGCTGTTTTTT
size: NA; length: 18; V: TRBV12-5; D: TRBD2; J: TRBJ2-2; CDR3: CASAVRTSGNANTGELFF; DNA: TGTGCTAGTGCCGTAAGGACTAGCGGAAACGCGAACACCGGGGAGCTGTTTTTT
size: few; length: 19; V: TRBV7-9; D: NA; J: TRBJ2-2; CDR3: CASSTSKIGGILNTGELFF; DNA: TGTGCCAGCAGCACTAGTAAAATCGGCGGAATCCTCAACACCGGGGAGCTGTTTTTT
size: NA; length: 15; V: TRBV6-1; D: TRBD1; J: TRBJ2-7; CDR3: CASSENSGTEYEQYF; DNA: TGTGCCAGCAGTGAAAACTCCGGGACAGAGTACGAGCAGTACTTC
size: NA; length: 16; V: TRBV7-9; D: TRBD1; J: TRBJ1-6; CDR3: CASSPADRSYNSPLHF; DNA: TGTGCCAGCAGCCCCGCGGACAGGTCCTATAATTCACCCCTCCACTTT
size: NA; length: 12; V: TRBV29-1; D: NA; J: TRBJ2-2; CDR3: CSGGISLGELFF; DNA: TGCAGCGGGGGCATTTCCTTGGGGGAGCTGTTTTTT
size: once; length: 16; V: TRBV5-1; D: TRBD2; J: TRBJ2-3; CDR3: CASSLPTSGDTDTQYF; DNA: TGCGCCAGCAGCTTGCCTACTAGCGGGGACACAGATACGCAGTATTTT
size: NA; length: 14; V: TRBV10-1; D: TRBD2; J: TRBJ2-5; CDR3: CASSDSAGVETQYF; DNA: TGCGCCAGCAGTGACTCCGCGGGGGTAGAGACCCAGTACTTC
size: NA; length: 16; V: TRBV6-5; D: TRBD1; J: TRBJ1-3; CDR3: CASSYSGTAYGNTIYF; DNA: TGTGCCAGCAGTTACTCCGGGACAGCCTATGGAAACACCATATATTTT
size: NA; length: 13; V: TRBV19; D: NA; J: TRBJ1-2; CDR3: CASSIVSGEGYTF; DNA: TGTGCCAGTAGTATAGTTTCAGGGGAAGGCTACACCTTC
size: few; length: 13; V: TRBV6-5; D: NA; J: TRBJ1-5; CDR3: CASSGDSNQPQHF; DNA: TGTGCCAGCAGCGGGGATAGCAATCAGCCCCAGCATTTT
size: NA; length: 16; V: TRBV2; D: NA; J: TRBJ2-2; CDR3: CASSAGWPTSTGELFF; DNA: TGTGCCAGCAGTGCCGGGTGGCCTACGTCCACCGGGGAGCTGTTTTTT
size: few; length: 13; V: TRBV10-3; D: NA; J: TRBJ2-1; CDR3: CAISEEGYNEQFF; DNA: TGTGCCATCAGTGAGGAAGGATACAATGAGCAGTTCTTC
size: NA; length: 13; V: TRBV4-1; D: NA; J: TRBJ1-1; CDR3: CASSQVLNTEAFF; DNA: TGCGCCAGCAGCCAAGTGTTGAACACTGAAGCTTTCTTT
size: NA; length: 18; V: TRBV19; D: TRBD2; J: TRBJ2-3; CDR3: CASSMRGLAGETADTQYF; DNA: TGTGCCAGTAGTATGAGGGGACTAGCGGGGGAAACAGCAGATACGCAGTATTTT
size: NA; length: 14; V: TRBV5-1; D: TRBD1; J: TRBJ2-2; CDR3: CASSLVGQGGELFF; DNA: TGCGCCAGCAGCTTGGTAGGACAGGGCGGGGAGCTGTTTTTT
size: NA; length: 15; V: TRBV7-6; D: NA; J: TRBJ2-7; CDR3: CASSLLYVPSYEQYF; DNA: TGTGCCAGCAGCTTACTGTACGTACCCTCCTACGAGCAGTACTTC
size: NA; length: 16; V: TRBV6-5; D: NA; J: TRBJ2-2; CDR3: CASSYSYRADTGELFF; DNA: TGTGCCAGCAGTTACTCGTACAGGGCTGACACCGGGGAGCTGTTTTTT
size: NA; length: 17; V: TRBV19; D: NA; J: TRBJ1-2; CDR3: CASSPPADGRRDYGYTF; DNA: TGTGCCAGTAGTCCCCCCGCTGACGGCAGAAGAGACTATGGCTACACCTTC
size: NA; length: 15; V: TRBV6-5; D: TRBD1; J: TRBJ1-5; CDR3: CASSKTRDRSQPQHF; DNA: TGTGCCAGCAGTAAAACCCGGGACAGAAGCCAGCCCCAGCATTTT
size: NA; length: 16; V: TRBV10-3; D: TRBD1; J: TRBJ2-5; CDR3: CAISEPGTGSMETQYF; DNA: TGTGCCATCAGTGAGCCGGGGACAGGGAGTATGGAGACCCAGTACTTC
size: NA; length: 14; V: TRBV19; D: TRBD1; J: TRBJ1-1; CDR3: CASSPTGASTEAFF; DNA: TGTGCCAGTAGCCCGACAGGGGCGAGCACTGAAGCTTTCTTT
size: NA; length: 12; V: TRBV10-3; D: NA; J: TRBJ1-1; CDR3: CAIKERYTEAFF; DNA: TGTGCCATCAAGGAGAGATACACTGAAGCTTTCTTT
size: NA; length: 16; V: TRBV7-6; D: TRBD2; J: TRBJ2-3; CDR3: CASSFFGGRAADTQYF; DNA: TGTGCCAGCAGCTTTTTCGGCGGGAGGGCCGCAGATACGCAGTATTTT